One and the same sample provided the 23 T cell receptor beta chains below, sequenced in a study of cytomegalovirus exposure and HLA in healthy donors. The PCR had 60 Vbeta and 13 Jbeta primers. The assay was immunoSEQ multiplex PCR, and TCRdb's table has in-frame clones only and misses some. This sample has roughly 170,000 clones, with 80% to 85% found just once. The sequencing input was PBMCs. These receptors were taken from a man aged 50 to 59 in good health and CMV-seronegative.

The rearrangement uses TRBV19 and TRBJ2-4, with TRBD1 matching 8 bases. V was clipped by 4 bases and J by 7 bases; unmatched bases: 9. Germline CDR1 reads LNHDA; CDR2 reads SQIVND (reference sequence). This CDR3 is built from 15 residues. CDR3 amino acids: CASSSPGGVGNIQYF. As DNA, the CDR3 is TGTGCCAGTAGTAGCCCAGGGGGCGTTGGGAACATTCAGTACTTC.

The chain combines TRBV15 with TRBJ2-7; no clear D. Trimming removed 4 bases from V and 3 bases from J, with 16 bases in between. The CDR3 length is 15 residues. Germline V gene data show CDR1 as LNHNV and CDR2 as YYDKDF (reference sequence). The CDR3 DNA reads TGTGCCACCAGCACCCCAGCAGGCCCAGACTACGAGCAGTACTTC. Translation: CATSTPAGPDYEQYF.

The chain joins TRBV12-2 to TRBJ2-7; the table's D call of TRBD2 was not tested on the DNA. TRBV12-2 constitutes a pseudogene. This CDR3 region has 14 residues. The CDR3 DNA follows: TGTGCAAGTCGTTTCCGACTGGTTCCCTACGAGCAGTACTTC. It translates to CASRFRLVPYEQYF.

This clone was counted a few times. The genes are TRBV5-6 and TRBJ2-7; D is unresolved. From germline, CDR1 is SGHDT and CDR2 YYEEEE. The V gene lost 6 bases and the J gene lost 9 bases, with 19 bases spanning the gap. CDR3 length: 13 amino acids. The CDR3 coding sequence is TGTGCCAGCACTCGTGGCAGTTTCGATCGGCAGTACTTC. This sequence encodes CASTRGSFDRQYF.

This chain uses TRBV6-6 with TRBJ1-3; the D is unclear. The length of the CDR3 is 15 residues. Germline lookup yields CDR1 MNHNY and CDR2 SVGAGI (reference sequence). Between the trimmed V and J ends, which lost 0 bases and 0 bases, there was a span of 6 bases. The CDR3 nucleotides are TGTGCCAGCAGTTACTCGAGTTCCTCTGGAAACACCATATATTTT. Translating gives CASSYSSSSGNTIYF.

The rearrangement uses TRBV18 and TRBJ2-3, with TRBD2 identical over 10 bases. This CDR3 contains 15 residues. CDR1 is KGHSH, CDR2 LQKENI, per germline. Losses at the gene ends were 4 bases for V and 4 bases for J; bases not matched to a gene: 5. CDR3 DNA sequence: TGTGCCAGCTCACGATTAGCGGGAGGACCAGATACGCAGTATTTT. This translates into CASSRLAGGPDTQYF.

V usage is TRBV6-5 and J usage is TRBJ2-2, with D possibly being TRBD1 (5 bases). V was pared by 0 bases and J by 6 bases, with 14 bases between. This CDR3 has 16 residues. Germline assignment: CDR1 MNHEY and CDR2 SVGAGI. DNA for the CDR3: TGTGCCAGCAGTTACTCTCGCAGGGTAAACGCCGGGGAGCTGTTTTTT. Protein product: CASSYSRRVNAGELFF.

This clone came up a few times. The V and J genes are TRBV5-8 and TRBJ1-1; D unresolved. Trimming stripped 2 bases from V and 1 base from J, with 6 bases between. The CDR3 extends over 13 amino acids. Germline V gene lookup returns CDR1 SGHTS and CDR2 YDEGEE. In DNA form, the CDR3 reads TGTGCCAGCAGCTTTCCACAGAACACTGAAGCTTTCTTT. It translates to CASSFPQNTEAFF.

The chain combines TRBV7-6 with TRBJ2-6, with a tentative D call TRBD2 (5 bases). The CDR3 totals 16 residues. CDR1 is SGHVS, CDR2 FNYEAQ, per germline. V was clipped by 5 bases and J by 2 bases, with 13 bases between them. The CDR3 DNA follows: TGTGCCAGCAGCCACAGCGGTGCCCCTGGGGCCAACGTCCTGACTTTC. Amino acid sequence: CASSHSGAPGANVLTF.

This clone was observed a few times. The chain joins TRBV30 to TRBJ2-7; 8 nucleotides match TRBD1. The CDR3 extends over 17 amino acids. Looked up from germline, CDR1 is GTSNPN and CDR2 is SVGIG (reference sequence). V gave up 0 bases and J gave up 4 bases; unmatched junction bases: 14. CDR3 bases: TGTGCCTGGAGTGTAGGAGACAGGGGTCCTTTCCGGTACGAGCAGTACTTC. Amino acid sequence: CAWSVGDRGPFRYEQYF.

The genes are TRBV7-3 and TRBJ2-3; D not resolved. Trimming removed 5 bases from V and 3 bases from J, with 6 bases in between. Germline V gene sequence: CDR1 SGHTA, CDR2 FQGTGA. The CDR3 runs 12 residues. The CDR3: CASSPSTDTQYF. DNA of the CDR3: TGTGCCAGCAGCCCATCAACAGATACGCAGTATTTT.

This clone appeared a few times. The chain couples TRBV12-5 to TRBJ1-1; the D is unclear. The CDR3 consists of 11 residues. CDR1 and CDR2 from the germline V gene are LGHNT and FRNRAP. The V and J ends lost 6 bases and 3 bases respectively, with 5 bases between them. The DNA for the CDR3 is TGTGCTAGTGGGGAGCACACTGAAGCTTTCTTT. Protein product: CASGEHTEAFF.

Only one count was recorded for this clone. The CDR3 DNA sequence: TGTGCCACCAAGCCGGGACAGTTGAACACTGAAGCTTTCTTT. Protein: CATKPGQLNTEAFF. V is TRBV27 and J is TRBJ1-1, with 7 nucleotides matching TRBD1. The CDR3 contains 14 residues. The V gene end was trimmed by 10 bases and the J gene end by 0 bases; junction bases not matched to a gene: 8. CDR1 is MNHEY, CDR2 SMNVEV, per germline (reference sequence).

This chain links TRBV1 with TRBJ2-2; the table's TRBD1 call for D was not verified on the DNA. TRBV1 is tagged as a pseudogene. The CDR3 contains 19 residues. CDR3 bases: TGCACCAGCAGCCAAGACCGCCCCCGACAGGGTACCGACACCGGGGAGCTGTTTTTT. This sequence encodes CTSSQDRPRQGTDTGELFF.

V and J are TRBV6-1 and TRBJ2-7, with D possibly being TRBD2 (6 bases). Germline assignment: CDR1 MNHNS and CDR2 SASEGT. This CDR3 region has 15 residues. The V end lost 1 base, the J end lost 6 bases, and 16 bases lay between the germline ends. DNA for the CDR3: TGTGCCAGCAGTGAAGAACGGAGGGCCCTCTCCGAGCAGTACTTC. It specifies CASSEERRALSEQYF.

The chain is built from TRBV7-9 and TRBJ2-3; weak D call: TRBD2 (6 bases). Germline CDR1 SEHNR, CDR2 FQNEAQ (reference sequence). This CDR3 has 15 amino acids. V lost 6 bases, J lost 1 base, and 14 bases lay in between. Here the CDR3 reads CASRLGGVGTDTQYF. CDR3 coding DNA: TGTGCCAGCAGACTCGGGGGTGTTGGCACAGATACGCAGTATTTT. The whole variable domain, remainder taken from reference TRBV7-9 and TRBJ2-3, is DTGVSQNPRHKITKRGQNVTFRCDPISEHNRLYWYRQTLGQGPEFLTYFQNEAQLEKSRLLSDRFSAERPKGSFSTLEIQRTEQGDSAMYLCASRLGGVGTDTQYFGPGTRLTVL.

The chain uses TRBV11-3 and TRBJ2-3; a possible D gene is TRBD2 (5 bases). CDR3 length equals 16 residues. V dropped 5 bases and J dropped 0 bases, with 15 bases sitting between them. Germline V CDR1 and CDR2: SGHNT, YENEEA. DNA of the CDR3: TGTGCCAGCAGCCCCGGAAGCGGTCATAGCACAGATACGCAGTATTTT. It encodes CASSPGSGHSTDTQYF.

In its sample, this clone was seen a few times. The rearrangement links TRBV5-1 to TRBJ2-6; the D gene is possibly TRBD2 (6 bases). V shed 5 bases and J shed 0 bases, with 15 bases lying between them. The CDR3 sequence is 17 residues long. Germline V gives CDR1 SGHRS, CDR2 YFSETQ. CDR3 loop: CASSDSGPGSGANVLTF. The CDR3, as DNA: TGCGCCAGCAGTGACAGCGGGCCCGGCTCTGGGGCCAACGTCCTGACTTTC.

This clone was seen only once. The chain employs TRBV11-3 and TRBJ2-5; 7 bases map to TRBD2. V lost 5 bases and J lost 3; bases outside the gene matches: 18. CDR1 and CDR2 from the germline V gene are SGHNT and YENEEA. The CDR3 is made up of 18 amino acids. The CDR3 DNA sequence: TGTGCCAGCAGCGCTTTTTGGGGGGGGGACTACTCCGAAGAGACCCAGTACTTC. Amino acid sequence: CASSAFWGGDYSEETQYF.

V gene TRBV30 combines with J gene TRBJ1-3, with D perhaps TRBD1 (5 bases). Germline V gene lookup returns CDR1 GTSNPN and CDR2 SVGIG (reference sequence). This CDR3 is 14 amino acids long. V was trimmed by 0 bases and J by 0 bases, leaving 6 bases between them. The CDR3 DNA follows: TGTGCCTGGAGTGTACAGGTCTCTGGAAACACCATATATTTT. It specifies CAWSVQVSGNTIYF.

The V call is TRBV27, the J call TRBJ1-1; 10 bases are shared with TRBD1. Germline loops: CDR1 MNHEY, CDR2 SMNVEV (reference sequence). The CDR3 consists of 15 residues. V shed 6 bases and J 2 bases; nucleotides not matched to a gene: 6. CDR3 sequence reads: CASSLGQGKNTEAFF. The CDR3 DNA is TGTGCCAGCAGCCTGGGACAGGGGAAAAACACTGAAGCTTTCTTT.

The genes are TRBV5-1 and TRBJ2-2, with 9 nucleotides matching TRBD2. J was trimmed by 2 bases and V by 2 bases; bases with no gene match: 7. There are 17 residues in the CDR3. Germline V gene lookup returns CDR1 SGHRS and CDR2 YFSETQ. Here the CDR3 reads CASSFPAGGLNTGELFF. The CDR3 nucleotides are TGCGCCAGCAGCTTCCCAGCGGGAGGTTTAAACACCGGGGAGCTGTTTTTT. The full variable domain, completed using reference TRBV5-1 and TRBJ2-2, is KAGVTQTPRYLIKTRGQQVTLSCSPISGHRSVSWYQQTPGQGLQFLFEYFSETQRNKGNFPGRFSGRQFSNSRSEMNVSTLELGDSALYLCASSFPAGGLNTGELFFGEGSRLTVL.

Comments on this clone: Without the conserved terminal phenylalanine or tryptophan, this CDR3 likely stems from a read error. This chain connects TRBV6-1 to TRBJ1-1, with TRBD1 identical over 10 bases. CDR1 and CDR2 from the germline V gene are MNHNS and SASEGT. The trim removed 2 bases at V and 11 bases at J, leaving 2 bases unmatched. The CDR3 runs 12 residues. The CDR3 coding sequence is TGTGCCAGCAGTGAATGGACAGGGGGGGCTTTCTAT. This gives the protein CASSEWTGGAFY.